The 21 T cell receptor beta chains reported below all come from one sample, sequenced in a study of blood T cell repertoires in COVID-19. Measured with immunoSEQ multiplex PCR; TCRdb has only the in-frame clones, and not every one. The sample consists of about 39,000 clones, around 86% of them appearing once. The specimen sequenced was peripheral blood. The receptors shown here come from a man aged 40-49 years with active COVID-19.

The chain joins TRBV19 to TRBJ2-3; D is unclear. The CDR3 consists of 14 residues. Germline V gives CDR1 LNHDA, CDR2 SQIVND (reference sequence). V lost 3 bases and J 3 bases, leaving 10 bases between the germline ends. This CDR3 reads CASSMLSQTDTQYF. The CDR3 bases are TGTGCCAGTAGTATGCTTAGCCAGACAGATACGCAGTATTTT.

This chain joins TRBV5-4 and TRBJ2-5; 11 bases fit TRBD2. This CDR3 has 16 residues. The junction had 12 bases not matched to a gene; V was cut back by 4 bases and J by 7 bases. Germline-derived CDR1 and CDR2 are SGHNT and YYREEE (reference sequence). CDR3 protein: CASSNPGTSGIRTQYF. In DNA, the CDR3 is TGTGCCAGCAGCAACCCTGGGACTAGCGGAATTCGGACCCAGTACTTC.

The gene calls are TRBV6-2 or TRBV6-3 and TRBJ2-7; TRBD2 matches 11 bases. CDR1 and CDR2 (germline): MNHEY, SVGEGT. The CDR3 runs to 16 residues. V shed 7 bases, J shed 3 bases, and the junction held 11 bases outside the gene matches. The CDR3 DNA is TGTGCCAGCACCCCCGGACTAGCGGGTATCGACTACGAGCAGTACTTC. It codes for CASTPGLAGIDYEQYF.

This clone was counted a few times. As DNA, the CDR3 is TGTGCCAGCAGCCCCGGGACTAGCTACAATGAGCAGTTCTTC. This sequence encodes CASSPGTSYNEQFF. The genes are TRBV7-9 and TRBJ2-1; 8 bases are a match to TRBD2. CDR1 is SEHNR, CDR2 FQNEAQ, per germline (reference sequence). The CDR3 has 14 amino acids. The ends lost 5 bases at V and 3 bases at J; junction bases unmatched: 3.

The J gene is TRBJ1-1, the V gene TRBV30, with TRBD1 identical over 7 bases. This CDR3 contains 16 residues. The junction had 11 bases not matched to a gene; V was cut back by 0 bases and J by 4 bases. Per the germline V gene, CDR1 is GTSNPN and CDR2 is SVGIG (reference sequence). The CDR3 nucleotides are TGTGCCTGGAGTGTCCTAGGGGACAGCTGGGGCACTGAAGCTTTCTTT. Residues: CAWSVLGDSWGTEAFF.

The V and J genes are TRBV30 and TRBJ1-2; 9 bases agree with TRBD1. V trimming: 7 bases; J trimming: 8 bases; junction bases outside the gene matches: 11. The CDR3 has 13 amino acids. Germline V gives CDR1 GTSNPN, CDR2 SVGIG (reference sequence). The CDR3 loop reads CAYSKDRGSGYTF. The CDR3 DNA follows: TGTGCCTACTCGAAAGACAGGGGGTCGGGCTACACCTTC.

The V gene is TRBV28, the J gene TRBJ2-5, with D maybe TRBD2 (6 bases). The CDR3 extends over 15 amino acids. The germline V gene has CDR1 MDHEN and CDR2 SYDVKM. V lost 3 bases and J lost 2, with 13 bases in between. The CDR3 region is CASSLTVGGQETQYF. The CDR3 nucleotides are TGTGCCAGCAGTTTGACTGTGGGAGGACAAGAGACCCAGTACTTC.

The CDR3 DNA follows: TGTGCCAGTAGTCCTCAGGGGAGCTCCTACGAGCAGTACTTC. Protein sequence: CASSPQGSSYEQYF. The chain has TRBV19 and TRBJ2-7; D might be TRBD1 (6 bases). With 5 bases removed from V and 0 bases from J, the gap between germline ends came to 11 bases. The germline gives CDR1 LNHDA, CDR2 SQIVND (reference sequence). The CDR3 consists of 14 residues.

V is TRBV5-1 and J is TRBJ1-4; 8 positions match TRBD1. Germline CDR1 SGHRS, CDR2 YFSETQ. There are 16 residues in the CDR3. Trimming at V came to 3 bases and at J to 2 bases, leaving 6 bases not matched to a gene. The CDR3 DNA reads TGCGCCAGCAGCTCTCGATGGACAGGGACTAATGAAAAACTGTTTTTT. Its translation: CASSSRWTGTNEKLFF.

This chain joins TRBV11-3 and TRBJ2-1; 10 bases match TRBD2. The CDR3 is 17 amino acids. Germline CDR1 SGHNT, CDR2 YENEEA. V trimming: 2 bases; J trimming: 0 bases; junction bases outside the gene matches: 4. The CDR3, as DNA: TGTGCCAGCAGCTTATCCGCTAGCGGGAGCTCCTACAATGAGCAGTTCTTC. The encoded protein is CASSLSASGSSYNEQFF. Supplemented by reference TRBV11-3 and TRBJ2-1, the full variable domain reads EAGVVQSPRYKIIEKKQPVAFWCNPISGHNTLYWYLQNLGQGPELLIRYENEEAVDDSQLPKDRFSAERLKGVDSTLKIQPAELGDSAVYLCASSLSASGSSYNEQFFGPGTRLTVL.

The chain carries TRBV28 and TRBJ2-1, with 9 bases fitting TRBD1. CDR1 MDHEN and CDR2 SYDVKM come from the germline V gene. CDR3 length: 16 amino acids. Germline trimming cut 5 bases from V and 6 bases from J; bases unmatched to any gene: 11. The CDR3 coding sequence is TGTGCCAGCAGTCCGGCCGGGACAGGGAGGATCAATGAGCAGTTCTTC. Translation: CASSPAGTGRINEQFF.

In regard to this clone: Other nucleotide sequences from this sample produce the same CDR3. V is TRBV28 and J is TRBJ1-6; TRBD1 might be the D (6 bases). Germline V lookup: CDR1 MDHEN, CDR2 SYDVKM. Trimming removed 2 bases from V and 7 bases from J, with 9 bases in between. CDR3 length equals 14 residues. In DNA form, the CDR3 reads TGTGCCAGCAGTTTAACAGGGAAAAATTCACCCCTCCACTTT. This gives the protein CASSLTGKNSPLHF.

This clone was seen a few times. The rearrangement joins TRBV21-1 to TRBJ2-2; the table's D call of TRBD2 was not tested on the DNA. TRBV21-1 is noted as a pseudogene. There are 17 residues in the CDR3. The DNA of the CDR3 is TGTGCCAGCAGCAAAAAGTATGAGAAGCCCGACACCGGGGAGCTGTTTTTT. Amino acids: CASSKKYEKPDTGELFF.

V is TRBV9 and J is TRBJ2-1; no firm D call. Trimming removed 0 bases from V and 0 bases from J, with 7 bases in between. The length of the CDR3 is 15 residues. CDR1 is SGDLS and CDR2 is YYNGEE in the germline V gene. In nucleotides, the CDR3 is TGTGCCAGCAGCGTAGCTGAAGCCTCCTACAATGAGCAGTTCTTC. This encodes CASSVAEASYNEQFF.

The CDR3 DNA reads TGTGCCAGCAGCGTAGCGGACAGTTCCCACTACGAGCAGTACTTC. Residues: CASSVADSSHYEQYF. The V and J genes are TRBV9 and TRBJ2-7; the D gene is possibly TRBD1 (6 bases). Trimming took 0 bases from V and 3 from J, leaving 13 bases between them. Germline V gene sequence: CDR1 SGDLS, CDR2 YYNGEE. CDR3 length: 15 amino acids.

The chain links TRBV10-3 to TRBJ2-5; 13 nucleotides match TRBD2. The germline V gene encodes CDR1 ENHRY and CDR2 SYGVKD. J lost 5 bases, V lost 1 base, and 4 bases had no gene match. This CDR3 comprises 16 residues. CDR3 loop: CAISEWGTSGTETQYF. CDR3 coding DNA: TGTGCCATCAGTGAGTGGGGGACTAGCGGGACGGAGACCCAGTACTTC.

The genes are TRBV27 and TRBJ2-7, with 13 bases matching TRBD2. Germline CDR1 MNHEY, CDR2 SMNVEV (reference sequence). The CDR3 sequence is 15 residues long. The junction had 8 bases not matched to a gene; V was cut back by 5 bases and J by 7 bases. The CDR3 DNA reads as TGTGCCAGCAGTACATCACTAGCGGGAGGGCTAGAGCAGTACTTC. This codes for CASSTSLAGGLEQYF.

The sample holds a few counts of this clone. The V call is TRBV18, the J call TRBJ1-5, with 12 positions matching TRBD1. CDR1 is KGHSH, CDR2 LQKENI, per germline. The CDR3 extends over 18 amino acids. The V gene end was trimmed by 2 bases and the J gene end by 3 bases; junction bases not matched to a gene: 8. This CDR3 reads CASSPSGTGGYLNQPQHF. Here the CDR3 DNA reads TGTGCCAGCTCACCATCGGGGACAGGGGGCTATCTCAATCAGCCCCAGCATTTT.

V is TRBV4-1 and J is TRBJ2-5, with 9 nucleotides matching TRBD1. Germline values: CDR1 MGHRA, CDR2 YSYEKL. The CDR3 extends over 13 amino acids. V was pared by 4 bases and J by 3 bases, with 0 bases of the junction left unmatched. The DNA for the CDR3 is TGCGCCAGCAGCCGGGACAGGGAAGAGACCCAGTACTTC. Its translation is CASSRDREETQYF.

This clone was counted between two and nine times. The V and J genes are TRBV19 and TRBJ1-6; 7 nucleotides match TRBD1. CDR1 is LNHDA, CDR2 SQIVND, per germline (reference sequence). The CDR3 is 14 amino acids. J gave up 7 bases and V 5 bases, and 5 bases lay outside the gene matches. The CDR3 sequence is CASSSGQTNSPLHF. The CDR3 nucleotides are TGTGCCAGTAGTTCGGGACAGACAAATTCACCCCTCCACTTT. Using reference TRBV19 and TRBJ1-6 for the parts outside the CDR3, the full variable domain is DGGITQSPKYLFRKEGQNVTLSCEQNLNHDAMYWYRQDPGQGLRLIYYSQIVNDFQKGDIAEGYSVSREKKESFPLTVTSAQKNPTAFYLCASSSGQTNSPLHFGNGTRLTVT.

V is TRBV15 and J is TRBJ2-7; D may be TRBD2 (7 bases). The V gene's germline CDR1 is LNHNV and CDR2 YYDKDF (reference sequence). The V end was cut by 3 bases, the J end by 5 bases, with 20 bases between. The CDR3 extends over 16 amino acids. CDR3 sequence (DNA): TGTGCCACCAGCAGCGCAGGGGAGGGCCCCAAGGACGAGCAGTACTTC. Protein sequence: CATSSAGEGPKDEQYF.